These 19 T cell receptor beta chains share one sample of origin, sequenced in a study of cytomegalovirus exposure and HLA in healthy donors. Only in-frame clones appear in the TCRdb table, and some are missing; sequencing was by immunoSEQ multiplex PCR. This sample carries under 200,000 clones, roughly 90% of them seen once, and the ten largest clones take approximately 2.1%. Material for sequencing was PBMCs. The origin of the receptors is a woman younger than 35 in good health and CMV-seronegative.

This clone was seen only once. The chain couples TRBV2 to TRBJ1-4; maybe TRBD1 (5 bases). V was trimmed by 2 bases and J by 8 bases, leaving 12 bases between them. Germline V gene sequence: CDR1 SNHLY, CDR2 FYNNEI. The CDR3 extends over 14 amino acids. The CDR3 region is CASSEQGGEEKLFF. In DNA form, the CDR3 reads TGTGCCAGCAGTGAACAGGGCGGAGAAGAAAAACTGTTTTTT. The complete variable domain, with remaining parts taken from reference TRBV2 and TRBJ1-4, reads EPEVTQTPSHQVTQMGQEVILRCVPISNHLYFYWYRQILGQKVEFLVSFYNNEISEKSEIFDDQFSVERPDGSNFTLKIRSTKLEDSAMYFCASSEQGGEEKLFFGSGTQLSVL.

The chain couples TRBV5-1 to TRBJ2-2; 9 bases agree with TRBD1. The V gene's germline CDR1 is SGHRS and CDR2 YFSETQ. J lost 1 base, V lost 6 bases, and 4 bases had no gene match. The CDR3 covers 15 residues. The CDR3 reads CASTRTGVNTGELFF. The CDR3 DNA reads TGCGCCAGCACCCGGACAGGGGTGAACACCGGGGAGCTGTTTTTT.

CDR3 region: CASSQDLQGNQPQHF. The CDR3 DNA reads TGCGCCAGCAGCCAAGATCTCCAGGGCAATCAGCCCCAGCATTTT. This sequence joins TRBV4-3 and TRBJ1-5; no firm D call. V shed 0 bases and J shed 2 bases, with 8 bases lying between them. Germline V CDR1 and CDR2: LGHNA, YSLEER. The CDR3 has 15 amino acids.

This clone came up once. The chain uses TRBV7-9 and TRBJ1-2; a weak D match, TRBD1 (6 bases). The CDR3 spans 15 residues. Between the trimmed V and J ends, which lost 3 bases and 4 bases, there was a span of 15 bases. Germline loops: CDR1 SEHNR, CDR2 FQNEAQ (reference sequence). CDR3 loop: CASSFIIQGSYGYTF. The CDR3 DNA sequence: TGTGCCAGCAGCTTTATTATTCAGGGGAGCTATGGCTACACCTTC.

As DNA, the CDR3 is TGTGCCAGCAGTGTCGACAGGGGGGGAGTCTACGAGCAGTACTTC. Its protein is CASSVDRGGVYEQYF. The chain employs TRBV5-4 and TRBJ2-7; TRBD1 aligns across 9 bases. The germline gives CDR1 SGHNT, CDR2 YYREEE (reference sequence). J was trimmed by 3 bases and V by 5 bases; bases with no gene match: 9. The CDR3 extends over 15 amino acids.

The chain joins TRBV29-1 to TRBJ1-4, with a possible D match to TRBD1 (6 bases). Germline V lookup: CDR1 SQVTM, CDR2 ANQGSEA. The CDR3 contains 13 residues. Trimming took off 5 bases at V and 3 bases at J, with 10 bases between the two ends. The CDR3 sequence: CSVREGANEKLFF. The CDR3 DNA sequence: TGCAGCGTTAGGGAGGGGGCTAATGAAAAACTGTTTTTT.

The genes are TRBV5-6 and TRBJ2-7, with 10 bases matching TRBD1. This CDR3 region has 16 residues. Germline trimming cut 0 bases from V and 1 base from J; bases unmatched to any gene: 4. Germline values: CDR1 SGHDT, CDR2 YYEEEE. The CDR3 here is CASSLATGGLSYEQYF. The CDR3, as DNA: TGTGCCAGCAGCTTGGCGACAGGGGGCTTATCCTACGAGCAGTACTTC.

The CDR3 here is CASSHFVRAEAFF. CDR3 sequence (DNA): TGTGCCAGCAGCCACTTCGTTCGGGCTGAAGCTTTCTTT. The chain couples TRBV7-9 to TRBJ1-1, with unresolved D. In germline, CDR1 is SEHNR, CDR2 FQNEAQ (reference sequence). V was pared by 5 bases and J by 6 bases, with 13 bases between. The CDR3 loop spans 13 amino acids. Full variable domain (rest looked up from reference TRBV7-9 and TRBJ1-1): DTGVSQNPRHKITKRGQNVTFRCDPISEHNRLYWYRQTLGQGPEFLTYFQNEAQLEKSRLLSDRFSAERPKGSFSTLEIQRTEQGDSAMYLCASSHFVRAEAFFGQGTRLTVV.

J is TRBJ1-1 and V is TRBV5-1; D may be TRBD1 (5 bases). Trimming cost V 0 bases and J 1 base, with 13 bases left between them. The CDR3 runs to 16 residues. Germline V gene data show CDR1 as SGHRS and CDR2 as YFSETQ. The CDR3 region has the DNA TGCGCCAGCAGCTTGGGTTTAGCAGGGTGGAACACTGAAGCTTTCTTT. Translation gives CASSLGLAGWNTEAFF.

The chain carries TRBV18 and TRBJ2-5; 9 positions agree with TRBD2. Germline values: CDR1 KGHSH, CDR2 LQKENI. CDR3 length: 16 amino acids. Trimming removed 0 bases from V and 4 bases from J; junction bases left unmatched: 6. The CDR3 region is CASSPPIVAGAETQYF. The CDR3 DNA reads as TGTGCCAGCTCACCACCAATCGTAGCGGGGGCAGAGACCCAGTACTTC.

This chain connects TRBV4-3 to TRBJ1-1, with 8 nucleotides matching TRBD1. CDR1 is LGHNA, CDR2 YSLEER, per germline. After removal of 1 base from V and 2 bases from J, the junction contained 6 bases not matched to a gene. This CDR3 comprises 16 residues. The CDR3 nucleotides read TGCGCCAGCAGCCAAGGGGACAGGTCTTCCAACACTGAAGCTTTCTTT. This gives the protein CASSQGDRSSNTEAFF.

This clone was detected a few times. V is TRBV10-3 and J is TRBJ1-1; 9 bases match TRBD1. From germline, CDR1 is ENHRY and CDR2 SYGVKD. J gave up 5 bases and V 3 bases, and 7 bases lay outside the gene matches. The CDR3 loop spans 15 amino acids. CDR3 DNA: TGTGCCATCAGTGACCCACAGGGGGCGGTTACTGAAGCTTTCTTT. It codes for CAISDPQGAVTEAFF.

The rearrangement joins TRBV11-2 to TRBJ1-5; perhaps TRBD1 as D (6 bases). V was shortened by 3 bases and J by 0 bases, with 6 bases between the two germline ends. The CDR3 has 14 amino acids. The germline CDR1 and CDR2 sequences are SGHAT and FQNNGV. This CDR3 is CASSLTGSNQPQHF. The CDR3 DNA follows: TGTGCCAGCAGCTTGACAGGTAGCAATCAGCCCCAGCATTTT.

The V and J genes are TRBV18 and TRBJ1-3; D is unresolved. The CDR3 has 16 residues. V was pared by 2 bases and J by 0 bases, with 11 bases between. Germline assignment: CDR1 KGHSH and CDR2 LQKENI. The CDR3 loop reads CASSPVSGDSGNTIYF. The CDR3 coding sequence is TGTGCCAGCTCACCAGTCTCCGGTGACTCTGGAAACACCATATATTTT.

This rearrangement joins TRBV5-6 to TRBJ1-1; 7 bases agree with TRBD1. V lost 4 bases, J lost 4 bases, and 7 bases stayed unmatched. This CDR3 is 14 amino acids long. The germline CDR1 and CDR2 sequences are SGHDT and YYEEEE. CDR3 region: CASSAQTGTTEAFF. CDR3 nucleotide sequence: TGTGCCAGCAGCGCCCAGACAGGGACCACTGAAGCTTTCTTT.

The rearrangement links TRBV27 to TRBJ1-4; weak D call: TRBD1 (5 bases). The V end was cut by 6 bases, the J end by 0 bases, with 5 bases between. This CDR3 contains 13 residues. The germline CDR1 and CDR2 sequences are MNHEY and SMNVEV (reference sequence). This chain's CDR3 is CASRTATNEKLFF. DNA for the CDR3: TGTGCCAGCAGGACAGCAACTAATGAAAAACTGTTTTTT.

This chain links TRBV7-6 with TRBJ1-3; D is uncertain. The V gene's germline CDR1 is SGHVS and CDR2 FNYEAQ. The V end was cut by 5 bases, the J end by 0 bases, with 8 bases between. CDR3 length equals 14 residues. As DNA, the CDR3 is TGTGCCAGCAGCGCCGGGATCTCTGGAAACACCATATATTTT. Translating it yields CASSAGISGNTIYF.

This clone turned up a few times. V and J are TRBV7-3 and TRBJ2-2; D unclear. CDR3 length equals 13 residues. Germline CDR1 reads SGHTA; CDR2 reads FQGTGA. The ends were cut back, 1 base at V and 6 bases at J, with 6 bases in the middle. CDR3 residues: CASSLNLAGELFF. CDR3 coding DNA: TGTGCCAGCAGCTTAAACTTGGCCGGGGAGCTGTTTTTT.

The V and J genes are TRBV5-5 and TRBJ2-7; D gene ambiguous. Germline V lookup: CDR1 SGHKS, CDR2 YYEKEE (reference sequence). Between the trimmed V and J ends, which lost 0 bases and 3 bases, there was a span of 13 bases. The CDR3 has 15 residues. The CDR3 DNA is TGTGCCAGCAGCTTGGGAGTTGACATCCTCTACGAGCAGTACTTC. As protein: CASSLGVDILYEQYF.